This TCR beta chain emerged from a study of tumor-infiltrating lymphocytes in oesophageal squamous cell carcinoma. Germline V CDR1 and CDR2: SEHNR, FQNEAQ (reference sequence). V was pared by 1 base and J by 5 bases, with 21 bases between. The CDR3 covers 18 residues. TCRdb re-called the PCR reads with MiXCR, one entry per CDR3 protein. This repertoire shows approximately 15,000 distinct CDR3 sequences, almost 50% found once; its top ten account for 14%. The receptor comes from a male donor with esophageal squamous cell carcinoma. The sequencing input was blood. The chain uses TRBV7-9 and TRBJ1-5, with D possibly TRBD1 on 6 matching bases. CDR3 sequence (DNA): TGTGCCAGCAGCTTAGAGGGGGGTTTGGGGGCCGTCGATCAGCCCCAGCATTTT. Protein sequence: CASSLEGGLGAVDQPQHF.